The next 11 T cell receptor beta chains were all read from a single sample in a study of Graves' ophthalmopathy and Graves' hyperthyroidism. Amplified material comprised TCR beta CDR3 regions derived from RNA transcripts. HTBI primers served in a first-round RT-PCR, which a second-round multiplex PCR followed. From the multiplex PCR reads, TCRdb called clonotypes with MiXCR, one entry per CDR3 protein. The sample has about 740,000 distinct CDR3 sequences, 40% seen once. The sample taken for sequencing was peripheral blood. These receptor sequences come from an adult man with Graves' ophthalmopathy.

This clonotype was seen more than once but under ten times. The J gene is TRBJ1-4, the V gene TRBV14; TRBD1 matches 7 bases. Germline assignment: CDR1 SGHDN and CDR2 FVKESK. With V trimmed by 5 bases and J by 5 bases, 8 bases remained unmatched. The CDR3 spans 15 residues. The CDR3 DNA reads TGTGCCAGCAGCGCACCCGGGACAGCAAATGAAAAACTGTTTTTT. This sequence encodes CASSAPGTANEKLFF.

The V call is TRBV25-1, the J call TRBJ2-2; D unclear. This CDR3 comprises 13 residues. V shed 6 bases and J shed 7 bases, with 12 bases lying between them. Germline CDR1 and CDR2: MGHDK and SYGVNS. CDR3 sequence: CASSLKLVGELFF. The CDR3 coding sequence is TGTGCCAGCAGCCTAAAGCTAGTCGGGGAGCTGTTTTTT. Drawing the rest from reference TRBV25-1 and TRBJ2-2, the complete variable domain is EADIYQTPRYLVIGTGKKITLECSQTMGHDKMYWYQQDPGMELHLIHYSYGVNSTEKGDLSSESTVSRIRTEHFPLTLESARPSHTSQYLCASSLKLVGELFFGEGSRLTVL.

The rearrangement links TRBV7-3 to TRBJ2-2; 7 bases agree with TRBD2. Trimming took 6 bases from V and 5 from J; bases not matched to a gene: 9. From germline, CDR1 is SGHTA and CDR2 FQGTGA. The CDR3 totals 15 residues. The CDR3 reads CASSLGRERTGELFF. The CDR3 DNA follows: TGTGCCAGCAGTCTGGGGCGGGAGCGGACCGGGGAGCTGTTTTTT.

This clonotype showed up just a few times. The chain couples TRBV25-1 to TRBJ2-1; D is possibly TRBD1 (6 bases). CDR1 MGHDK and CDR2 SYGVNS come from the germline V gene. This CDR3 region has 15 residues. V was clipped by 1 base and J by 3 bases, with 10 bases between them. CDR3 loop: CASSEFQGIYNEQFF. The CDR3 DNA reads TGTGCCAGCAGTGAATTTCAGGGGATCTACAATGAGCAGTTCTTC. Looking up the rest from reference TRBV25-1 and TRBJ2-1 gives the full variable domain: EADIYQTPRYLVIGTGKKITLECSQTMGHDKMYWYQQDPGMELHLIHYSYGVNSTEKGDLSSESTVSRIRTEHFPLTLESARPSHTSQYLCASSEFQGIYNEQFFGPGTRLTVL.

Details on this clonotype: A much larger clone is a single base away; this may be a read error. V gene TRBV29-1 combines with J gene TRBJ2-5; TRBD2 aligns across 10 bases. The germline V gene has CDR1 SQVTM and CDR2 ANQGSEA. The CDR3 spans 14 residues. The CDR3 DNA is TGCGGCGTTGTGCTAGCGGGGGAGGTGGAGACCCAGTACTTC. Translating gives CGVVLAGEVETQYF.

The chain combines TRBV9 with TRBJ1-6; D gene ambiguous. Germline loops: CDR1 SGDLS, CDR2 YYNGEE. This CDR3 has 14 amino acids. Trimming shortened V by 1 base and J by 0 bases, and 2 bases separated the two germline ends. CDR3 amino acids: CASSVSSYNSPLHF. CDR3 in DNA: TGTGCCAGCAGCGTAAGCTCCTATAATTCACCCCTCCACTTT.

This clonotype was counted between two and nine times. The J gene is TRBJ1-5, the V gene TRBV7-8; D possibly corresponds to TRBD1 (5 bases). CDR3 length: 15 residues. Trimming cost V 0 bases and J 7 bases, with 13 bases left between them. Germline CDR1 and CDR2: SGHVS and FQNEAQ. DNA for the CDR3: TGTGCCAGCAGCTTAGCGTGGGGGGAATACCAGCCCCAGCATTTT. Protein: CASSLAWGEYQPQHF.

At least ten counts were recorded for this clonotype. The chain has TRBV10-1 and TRBJ2-6; TRBD1 matches 9 bases. The length of the CDR3 is 16 residues. Trimming removed 6 bases from V and 0 bases from J; junction bases left unmatched: 3. The germline V gene has CDR1 WNHNN and CDR2 SYGVQD (reference sequence). CDR3 DNA: TGCGCCAGCAGGACAGGGGGTGTCTCTGGGGCCAACGTCCTGACTTTC. Protein sequence: CASRTGGVSGANVLTF.

This clonotype was found many times. V and J are TRBV7-2 and TRBJ2-2; no clear D gene. This CDR3 comprises 14 residues. The V end lost 3 bases, the J end lost 1 base, and 6 bases lay between the germline ends. Germline V CDR1 and CDR2: SGHTA, FQGNSA. The CDR3 reads CASSLVENTGELFF. The CDR3 region has the DNA TGTGCCAGCAGCTTGGTGGAGAACACCGGGGAGCTGTTTTTT.

Of note for this clonotype: This may be a read error, as it is one base from a much larger clone. The rearrangement uses TRBV10-2 and TRBJ2-7; D might be TRBD2 (5 bases). CDR1 is WSHSY and CDR2 is SAAADI in the germline V gene. The CDR3 spans 15 residues. CDR3 DNA sequence: TGCGCCAGCACCGCCTGGAGGAGCAACTCCTACGGGCAGTACTTC. It yields the protein CASTAWRSNSYGQYF.

This clonotype was observed a few times. This chain connects TRBV19 to TRBJ1-5, with 10 bases fitting TRBD1. The CDR3 extends over 17 amino acids. Germline lookup yields CDR1 LNHDA and CDR2 SQIVND (reference sequence). V was pared by 6 bases and J by 3 bases, with 11 bases of the junction left unmatched. The CDR3 is CASSRGQGLRDNQPQHF. The CDR3 region has the DNA TGTGCCAGTAGCCGGGGACAGGGGCTTCGTGACAATCAGCCCCAGCATTTT.